The 21 T cell receptor beta chains presented below share a single source sample, sequenced in a study of regulatory T cells in long-lasting Graves disease. Combining iRepertoire HTBI primers with Arm-PCR of CDR3 regions, the authors built TCR beta libraries. MiXCR, run by TCRdb on the multiplex PCR reads, gives a single entry per CDR3 protein. The sample consists of 400,000 to 650,000 distinct CDR3 sequences, around 16% of them appearing once. Time point indicated: newly diagnosed GD, antithyroid drugs for less than 3 months. PBMC-derived RNA was used for the TCR library. This sample also appeared in a second study, on T cells in Graves' hyperthyroidism and ophthalmopathy.

The material was peripheral blood mononuclear cells (PBMCs), obtained at new diagnosis, from a patient treated with antithyroid drugs. These TCRs come from a woman aged 35 to 59 with Graves disease.

This clonotype was recorded many times. The chain has TRBV18 and TRBJ1-1; D not certain. From germline, CDR1 is KGHSH and CDR2 LQKENI. V was clipped by 5 bases and J by 4 bases, with 11 bases between them. CDR3 size: 13 residues. This chain's CDR3 is CASSVQTGTEAFF. The CDR3, as DNA: TGTGCCAGCTCAGTCCAGACTGGCACTGAAGCTTTCTTT.

V gene TRBV24-1 combines with J gene TRBJ2-5, with D maybe TRBD1 (5 bases). Germline lookup yields CDR1 KGHDR and CDR2 SFDVKD. V lost 2 bases and J lost 5, with 14 bases in between. The CDR3 is 15 residues long. The CDR3 here is CATSDSGQGIETQYF. The CDR3, as DNA: TGTGCCACCAGTGATTCAGGGCAGGGTATCGAGACCCAGTACTTC.

The CDR3 DNA sequence: TGTGCCAGTAGTCGCCCAGCGGAACGGGAGCAGTTCTTC. Encoded protein: CASSRPAEREQFF. The chain joins TRBV19 to TRBJ2-1; D perhaps matches TRBD2 (5 bases). The CDR3 totals 13 residues. Germline V gene lookup returns CDR1 LNHDA and CDR2 SQIVND (reference sequence). Trimming removed 5 bases at V and 10 bases at J, with 15 bases between.

In this sample, this clonotype turned up many times. The chain employs TRBV12-3 or TRBV12-4 and TRBJ1-1; D is unclear. V was cut by 10 bases and J by 1 base, with 22 bases left in between. The CDR3 spans 16 residues. CDR3 protein: CATMNIRRLKNTEAFF. The CDR3 bases are TGTGCCACTATGAACATTCGCAGGCTGAAGAACACTGAAGCTTTCTTT.

This rearrangement joins TRBV29-1 to TRBJ2-1; perhaps TRBD1 as D (6 bases). The CDR3 runs 15 residues. Germline CDR1 SQVTM, CDR2 ANQGSEA. Trimming removed 3 bases at V and 6 bases at J, with 18 bases between. CDR3 residues: CSVDDLGQGINEQFF. The CDR3 DNA sequence: TGCAGCGTTGACGATTTGGGGCAGGGGATCAATGAGCAGTTCTTC.

The V and J genes are TRBV7-9 and TRBJ2-1, with 10 positions matching TRBD2. Trimming removed 1 base from V and 3 bases from J; junction bases left unmatched: 3. The V gene's germline CDR1 is SEHNR and CDR2 FQNEAQ (reference sequence). CDR3 length equals 16 residues. CDR3 loop: CASSLDASGGYNEQFF. The CDR3 coding sequence is TGTGCCAGCAGCTTAGACGCTAGCGGGGGCTACAATGAGCAGTTCTTC.

This clonotype was observed many times. The chain couples TRBV6-1 to TRBJ1-2, with D uncertain. V was shortened by 7 bases and J by 2 bases, with 11 bases between the two germline ends. The CDR3 runs to 13 residues. CDR1 and CDR2 from the germline V gene are MNHNS and SASEGT. The CDR3 spells CASIPPGNYGYTF. Here the CDR3 DNA reads TGTGCCAGCATCCCCCCGGGGAACTATGGCTACACCTTC.

This clonotype was seen many times. The rearrangement joins TRBV28 to TRBJ1-5, with 7 bases fitting TRBD1. V was clipped by 5 bases and J by 1 base; unmatched bases: 8. Per germline, CDR1 MDHEN and CDR2 SYDVKM. The CDR3 has 16 residues. The CDR3 DNA reads as TGTGCCAGCAGTCCAGGACAGGTTTTAAGCAATCAGCCCCAGCATTTT. It yields the protein CASSPGQVLSNQPQHF.

The J gene is TRBJ1-2, the V gene TRBV9, with 9 nucleotides matching TRBD1. This CDR3 region has 15 residues. V trimming: 3 bases; J trimming: 0 bases; junction bases outside the gene matches: 3. Germline-derived CDR1 and CDR2 are SGDLS and YYNGEE. The CDR3 DNA sequence: TGTGCCAGCAGCGCAAGGACAGGGGCTAACTATGGCTACACCTTC. It specifies CASSARTGANYGYTF.

This clonotype occurred many times. The rearrangement joins TRBV18 to TRBJ2-4; possible D gene TRBD1, 5 bases. Trimming left V 3 bases short and J 1 base short, with 7 bases between. The CDR3 has 14 amino acids. The germline V gene has CDR1 KGHSH and CDR2 LQKENI. The CDR3 bases are TGTGCCAGCTCACCGGCAGGGGCCAAAAACATTCAGTACTTC. This sequence encodes CASSPAGAKNIQYF.

This chain joins TRBV6-5 and TRBJ2-1; TRBD2 matches at 10 bases. Trimming at V came to 2 bases and at J to 9 bases, leaving 7 bases not matched to a gene. The CDR3 has 15 amino acids. Germline CDR1 reads MNHEY; CDR2 reads SVGAGI. The CDR3 protein is CASSYMASGGSEQFF. CDR3 bases: TGTGCCAGCAGTTACATGGCTAGCGGGGGATCTGAGCAGTTCTTC.

Concerning this clonotype itself: A much larger clone sits a single nucleotide away, making a read error possible. The V call is TRBV18, the J call TRBJ1-1; D not certain. The length of the CDR3 is 14 residues. With 8 bases removed from V and 1 base from J, the gap between germline ends came to 14 bases. CDR1 is KGHSH, CDR2 LQKENI, per germline. The CDR3 reads CASPFSPENTEAFF. In nucleotides, the CDR3 is TGTGCCAGCCCATTCAGTCCGGAGAACACTGAAGCTTTCTTT.

The chain couples TRBV4-1 to TRBJ1-2; D is unresolved. The CDR3 loop spans 14 amino acids. Deletions cut 3 bases from V and 3 bases from J, with 11 bases between. Germline values: CDR1 MGHRA, CDR2 YSYEKL. The CDR3 DNA sequence: TGCGCCAGCAGCCAGGAAGCTGGAGACTATGGCTACACCTTC. Translating it yields CASSQEAGDYGYTF.

J is TRBJ2-1 and V is TRBV3-1; D possibly corresponds to TRBD2 (6 bases). Deletions cut 5 bases from V and 7 bases from J, with 12 bases between. The germline V gene has CDR1 LGHDT and CDR2 YNNKEL (reference sequence). CDR3 length: 13 amino acids. The CDR3 sequence: CASSFIGGNEQFF. The CDR3 region has the DNA TGTGCCAGCAGCTTCATCGGAGGGAATGAGCAGTTCTTC.

This clonotype was picked up many times. This chain connects TRBV18 to TRBJ2-3; D not resolved. Trimming removed 1 base at V and 4 bases at J, with 6 bases between. Germline V gene lookup returns CDR1 KGHSH and CDR2 LQKENI. The CDR3 sequence is 13 residues long. The CDR3 bases are TGTGCCAGCTCACCACAGGGTGCAGATACGCAGTATTTT. It encodes CASSPQGADTQYF. The full variable domain, rest sourced from reference TRBV18 and TRBJ2-3, is NAGVMQNPRHLVRRRGQEARLRCSPMKGHSHVYWYRQLPEEGLKFMVYLQKENIIDESGMPKERFSAEFPKEGPSILRIQQVVRGDSAAYFCASSPQGADTQYFGPGTRLTVL.

The rearrangement uses TRBV7-9 and TRBJ1-1; D gene unclear. CDR1 and CDR2 (germline): SEHNR, FQNEAQ (reference sequence). Trimming cost V 4 bases and J 0 bases, with 12 bases left between them. The CDR3 consists of 15 residues. This chain's CDR3 is CASSSKVGVNTEAFF. Written as DNA, the CDR3 is TGTGCCAGCAGCTCGAAGGTCGGGGTGAACACTGAAGCTTTCTTT.

This clonotype was detected ten times or more. The J gene is TRBJ1-5, the V gene TRBV6-5; no definite D call. Germline V lookup: CDR1 MNHEY, CDR2 SVGAGI. Between the trimmed V and J ends, which lost 4 bases and 3 bases, there was a span of 7 bases. This CDR3 region has 13 residues. The CDR3 spells CASSSQVNQPQHF. Written as DNA, the CDR3 is TGTGCCAGCAGTTCCCAAGTCAATCAGCCCCAGCATTTT.

This clonotype has only a few counts. The chain couples TRBV27 to TRBJ1-1; D is undetermined. Germline assignment: CDR1 MNHEY and CDR2 SMNVEV (reference sequence). V was shortened by 6 bases and J by 0 bases, with 17 bases between the two germline ends. This CDR3 contains 16 residues. The CDR3 coding sequence is TGTGCCAGCAGCCGCATATTAGGCGGGGTGAACACTGAAGCTTTCTTT. This gives the protein CASSRILGGVNTEAFF.

This clonotype was detected only a few times. The rearrangement joins TRBV28 to TRBJ2-5; TRBD2 is a possible D gene (6 bases). The CDR3 contains 14 residues. Trimming shortened V by 6 bases and J by 5 bases, and 16 bases separated the two germline ends. Germline CDR1 and CDR2: MDHEN and SYDVKM. Here the CDR3 reads CASSLTSPHETQYF. CDR3 bases: TGTGCCAGCAGCTTAACTAGCCCCCACGAGACCCAGTACTTC.

As regards this clonotype: This could be a read error, since a much larger clone is one nucleotide away. This chain links TRBV2 with TRBJ2-3; 11 positions agree with TRBD2. The CDR3 contains 18 residues. J gave up 5 bases and V 7 bases, and 17 bases lay outside the gene matches. The germline CDR1 and CDR2 sequences are SNHLY and FYNNEI. The CDR3 region is CASTPYLAGGLGGDTQYF. CDR3 sequence (DNA): TGTGCCAGCACCCCGTACCTAGCGGGGGGCCTGGGTGGAGATACGCAGTATTTT.

This clonotype was counted at least ten times. The chain employs TRBV2 and TRBJ2-1; no clear D. This CDR3 region has 11 residues. CDR1 is SNHLY and CDR2 is FYNNEI in the germline V gene. V shed 6 bases and J shed 6 bases, with 6 bases lying between them. CDR3 sequence: CASRVFNEQFF. Written as DNA, the CDR3 is TGTGCCAGCAGGGTTTTCAATGAGCAGTTCTTC.